The 2 T cell receptor beta chains reported below all come from one sample, sequenced in a study of blood T cells in healthy people across ages. Sample-barcoded 5' priming and a J-beta primer mix drove a second PCR of roughly 7 to 11 cycles. One entry per CDR3 protein results from TCRdb running MiXCR on the 5' RACE reads. This table holds around 1,000,000 distinct CDR3 sequences, roughly two fifths found once. The material sequenced was blood. These receptors originate from a man aged 18 to 29 in good health.

This clonotype was observed at least ten times. The CDR3 DNA reads as TGCAGCGTTGATTCTGACAGCTATGGCTACACCTTC. This codes for CSVDSDSYGYTF. This sequence joins TRBV29-1 and TRBJ1-2, with TRBD1 as a possible D gene (5 bases). The CDR3 extends over 12 amino acids. Trimming took off 3 bases at V and 4 bases at J, with 9 bases between the two ends. Germline V gene data show CDR1 as SQVTM and CDR2 as ANQGSEA.

This clonotype was detected only a few times. This rearrangement joins TRBV7-2 to TRBJ1-2; the match to TRBD1 covers 9 bases. V lost 3 bases, J lost 0 bases, and 8 bases stayed unmatched. This CDR3 is built from 17 residues. The germline CDR1 and CDR2 sequences are SGHTA and FQGNSA. CDR3 nucleotide sequence: TGTGCCAGCAGCTTGATGGACAGGGGTACCGCTAACTATGGCTACACCTTC. As protein: CASSLMDRGTANYGYTF.